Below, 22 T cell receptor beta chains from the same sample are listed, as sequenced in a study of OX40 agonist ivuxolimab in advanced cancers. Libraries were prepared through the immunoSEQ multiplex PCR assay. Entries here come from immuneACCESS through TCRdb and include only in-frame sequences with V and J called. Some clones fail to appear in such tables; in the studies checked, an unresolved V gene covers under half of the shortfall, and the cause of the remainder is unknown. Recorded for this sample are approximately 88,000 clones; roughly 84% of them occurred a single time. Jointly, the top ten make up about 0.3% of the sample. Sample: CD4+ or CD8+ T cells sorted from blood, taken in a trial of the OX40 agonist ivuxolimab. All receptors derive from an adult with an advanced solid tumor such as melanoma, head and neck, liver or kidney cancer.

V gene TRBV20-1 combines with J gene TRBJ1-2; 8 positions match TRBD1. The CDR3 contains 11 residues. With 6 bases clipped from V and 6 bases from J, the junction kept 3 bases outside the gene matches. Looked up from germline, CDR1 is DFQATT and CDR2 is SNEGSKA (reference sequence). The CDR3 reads CSAWTGNGYTF. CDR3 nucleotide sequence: TGCAGTGCGTGGACAGGGAATGGCTACACCTTC.

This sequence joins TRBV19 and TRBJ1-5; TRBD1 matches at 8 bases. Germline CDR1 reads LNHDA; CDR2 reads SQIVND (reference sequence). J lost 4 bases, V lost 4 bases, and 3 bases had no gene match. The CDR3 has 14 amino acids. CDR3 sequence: CASSRGQGNQPQHF. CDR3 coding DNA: TGTGCCAGTAGTAGAGGACAGGGAAATCAGCCCCAGCATTTT.

This CDR3 is CASSTGTVNEKLFF. CDR3 coding DNA: TGTGCCAGCAGTACCGGGACAGTGAATGAAAAACTGTTTTTT. V gene TRBV28 combines with J gene TRBJ1-4; 7 positions match TRBD1. Germline CDR1 reads MDHEN; CDR2 reads SYDVKM. This CDR3 is built from 14 residues. J lost 5 bases, V lost 5 bases, and 5 bases had no gene match.

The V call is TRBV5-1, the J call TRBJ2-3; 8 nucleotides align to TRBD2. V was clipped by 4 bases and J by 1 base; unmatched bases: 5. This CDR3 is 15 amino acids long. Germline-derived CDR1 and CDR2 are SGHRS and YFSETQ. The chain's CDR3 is CASSPKAGGTDTQYF. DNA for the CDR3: TGCGCCAGCAGCCCCAAAGCGGGGGGCACAGATACGCAGTATTTT.

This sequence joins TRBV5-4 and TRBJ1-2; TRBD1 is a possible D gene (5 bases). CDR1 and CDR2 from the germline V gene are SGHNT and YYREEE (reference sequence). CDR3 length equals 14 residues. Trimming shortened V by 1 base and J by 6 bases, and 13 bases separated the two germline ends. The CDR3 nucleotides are TGTGCCAGCAGCTTGCCGAGGGGCTCAAATGGCTACACCTTC. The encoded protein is CASSLPRGSNGYTF.

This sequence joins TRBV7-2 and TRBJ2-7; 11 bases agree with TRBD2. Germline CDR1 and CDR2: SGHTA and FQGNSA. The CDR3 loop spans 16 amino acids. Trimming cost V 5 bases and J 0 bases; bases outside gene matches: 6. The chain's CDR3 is CASSVTSGGSSYEQYF. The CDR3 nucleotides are TGTGCCAGCAGCGTAACTAGCGGGGGTAGCTCCTACGAGCAGTACTTC.

CDR3 region: CAVTGPGNTIYF. In DNA form, the CDR3 reads TGTGCCGTGACAGGGCCTGGAAACACCATATATTTT. The chain is built from TRBV25-1 and TRBJ1-3; 7 bases agree with TRBD1. This CDR3 spans 12 amino acids. From germline, CDR1 is MGHDK and CDR2 SYGVNS. V lost 11 bases to trimming and J lost 2 bases; unmatched junction nucleotides: 3.

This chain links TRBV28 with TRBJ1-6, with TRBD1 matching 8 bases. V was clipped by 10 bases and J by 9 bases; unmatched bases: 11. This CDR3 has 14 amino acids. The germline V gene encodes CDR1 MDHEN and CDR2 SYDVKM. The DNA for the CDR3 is TGTGCCACTTACAGGGGGTTTGAAGCTTCACCCCTCCACTTT. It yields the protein CATYRGFEASPLHF.

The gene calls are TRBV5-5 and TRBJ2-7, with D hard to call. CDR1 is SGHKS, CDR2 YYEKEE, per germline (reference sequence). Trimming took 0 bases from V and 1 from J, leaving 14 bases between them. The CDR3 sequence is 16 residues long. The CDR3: CASSLGPGDLSYEQYF. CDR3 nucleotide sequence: TGTGCCAGCAGCTTGGGCCCGGGTGACCTATCCTACGAGCAGTACTTC. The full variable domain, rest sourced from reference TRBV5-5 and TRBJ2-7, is DAGVTQSPTHLIKTRGQQVTLRCSPISGHKSVSWYQQVLGQGPQFIFQYYEKEERGRGNFPDRFSARQFPNYSSELNVNALLLGDSALYLCASSLGPGDLSYEQYFGPGTRLTVT.

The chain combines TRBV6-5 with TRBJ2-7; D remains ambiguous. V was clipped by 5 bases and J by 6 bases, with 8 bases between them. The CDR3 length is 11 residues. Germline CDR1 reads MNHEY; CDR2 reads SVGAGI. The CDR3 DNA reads TGTGCCAGCAGTCCTGGTAGCGAGCAGTACTTC. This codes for CASSPGSEQYF.

Here the CDR3 reads CASSTKSRTLDHRGNTEAFF. The CDR3 nucleotides are TGTGCCAGCAGCACAAAGAGTCGGACGCTAGACCATCGGGGGAACACTGAAGCTTTCTTT. The rearrangement uses TRBV7-8 and TRBJ1-1, with no clear D. The germline CDR1 and CDR2 sequences are SGHVS and FQNEAQ. The CDR3 sequence is 20 residues long. V was cut by 5 bases and J by 1 base, with 29 bases left in between.

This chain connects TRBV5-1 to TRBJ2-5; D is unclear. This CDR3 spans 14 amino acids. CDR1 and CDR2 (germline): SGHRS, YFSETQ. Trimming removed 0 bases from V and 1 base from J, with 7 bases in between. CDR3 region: CASSLGAAQETQYF. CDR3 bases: TGCGCCAGCAGCTTGGGAGCAGCCCAAGAGACCCAGTACTTC.

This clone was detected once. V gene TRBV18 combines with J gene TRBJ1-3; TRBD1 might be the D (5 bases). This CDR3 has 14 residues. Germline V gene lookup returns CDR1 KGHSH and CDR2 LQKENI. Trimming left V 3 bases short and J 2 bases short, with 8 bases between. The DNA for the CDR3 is TGTGCCAGCTCACCCTCCAGGGCTGGAAACACCATATATTTT. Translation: CASSPSRAGNTIYF.

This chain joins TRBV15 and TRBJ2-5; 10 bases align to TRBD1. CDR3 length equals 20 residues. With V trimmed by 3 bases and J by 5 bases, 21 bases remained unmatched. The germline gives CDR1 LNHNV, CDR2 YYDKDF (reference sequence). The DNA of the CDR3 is TGTGCCACCAGCAGCGGGACGGGACAGGGGTACGGACGGTATTGGGAGACCCAGTACTTC. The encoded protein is CATSSGTGQGYGRYWETQYF.

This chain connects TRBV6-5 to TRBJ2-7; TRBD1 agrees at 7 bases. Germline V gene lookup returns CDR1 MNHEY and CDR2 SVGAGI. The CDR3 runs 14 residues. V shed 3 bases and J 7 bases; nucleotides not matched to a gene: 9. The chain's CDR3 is CASSYTGEQGEQYF. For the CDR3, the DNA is TGTGCCAGCAGTTATACCGGGGAACAGGGGGAGCAGTACTTC.

The CDR3 DNA follows: TGTGCCAGCAGCCGCCAGCCGGGACAGGGCTTAGAGACCCAGTACTTC. Translated, it gives CASSRQPGQGLETQYF. The rearrangement links TRBV11-3 to TRBJ2-5, with TRBD1 identical over 9 bases. V lost 5 bases, J lost 4 bases, and 11 bases stayed unmatched. Germline CDR1 and CDR2: SGHNT and YENEEA. The CDR3 has 16 residues. Drawing the rest from reference TRBV11-3 and TRBJ2-5, the complete variable domain is EAGVVQSPRYKIIEKKQPVAFWCNPISGHNTLYWYLQNLGQGPELLIRYENEEAVDDSQLPKDRFSAERLKGVDSTLKIQPAELGDSAVYLCASSRQPGQGLETQYFGPGTRLLVL.

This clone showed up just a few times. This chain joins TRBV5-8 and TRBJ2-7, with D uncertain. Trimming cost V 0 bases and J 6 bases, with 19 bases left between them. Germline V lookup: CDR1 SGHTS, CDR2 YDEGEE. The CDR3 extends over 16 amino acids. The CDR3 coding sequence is TGTGCCAGCAGCTTGGGCAGCAGGAGTGGCCGAGGCGAGCAGTACTTC. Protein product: CASSLGSRSGRGEQYF.

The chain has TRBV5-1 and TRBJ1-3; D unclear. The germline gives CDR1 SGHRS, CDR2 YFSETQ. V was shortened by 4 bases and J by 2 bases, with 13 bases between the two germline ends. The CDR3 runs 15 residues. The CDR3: CASSPLSYTGNTIYF. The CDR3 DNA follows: TGCGCCAGCAGCCCTTTAAGCTATACTGGAAACACCATATATTTT.

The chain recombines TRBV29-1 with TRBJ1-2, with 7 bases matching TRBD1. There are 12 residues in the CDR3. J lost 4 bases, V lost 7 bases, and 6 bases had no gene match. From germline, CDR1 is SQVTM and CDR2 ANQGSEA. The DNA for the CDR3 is TGCAGCGCTAGACGACAGGGCTATGGCTACACCTTC. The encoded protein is CSARRQGYGYTF. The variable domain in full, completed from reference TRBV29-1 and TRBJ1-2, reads SAVISQKPSRDICQRGTSLTIQCQVDSQVTMMFWYRQQPGQSLTLIATANQGSEATYESGFVIDKFPISRPNLTFSTLTVSNMSPEDSSIYLCSARRQGYGYTFGSGTRLTVV.

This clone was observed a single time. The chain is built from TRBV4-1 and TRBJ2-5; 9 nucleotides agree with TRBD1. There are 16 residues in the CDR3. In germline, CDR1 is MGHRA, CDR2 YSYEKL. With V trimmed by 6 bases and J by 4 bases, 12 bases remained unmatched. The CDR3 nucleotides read TGCGCCAGCAGTCCTGCCGGGACAGGGTTGGGAGAGACCCAGTACTTC. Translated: CASSPAGTGLGETQYF.

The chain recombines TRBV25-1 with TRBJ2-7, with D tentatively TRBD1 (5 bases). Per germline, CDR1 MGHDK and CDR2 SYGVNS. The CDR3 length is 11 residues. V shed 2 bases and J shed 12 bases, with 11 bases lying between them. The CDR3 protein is CASSEGAPVYF. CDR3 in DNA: TGTGCCAGCAGTGAAGGGGCACCGGTGTACTTC.

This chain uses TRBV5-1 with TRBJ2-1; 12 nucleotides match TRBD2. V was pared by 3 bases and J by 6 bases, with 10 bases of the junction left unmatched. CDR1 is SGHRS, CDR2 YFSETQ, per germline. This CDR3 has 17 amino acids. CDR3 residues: CASSSSPSGGGSNEQFF. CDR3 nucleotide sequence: TGCGCCAGCAGCTCCTCTCCTAGCGGGGGGGGGAGCAATGAGCAGTTCTTC.